These T cell receptor beta chains were read from a single sample in a study of T cell changes during pregnancy in multiple sclerosis. Only in-frame clones appear in the TCRdb table, and some are missing; sequencing was by immunoSEQ multiplex PCR. The sample has about 67,000 clones; about 90% are singletons. The sequencing used peripheral blood, collected in the second trimester of pregnancy. Receptors were obtained from a female donor in good health, enrolled as a control in a pregnancy study. Each CDR3 is given with its conserved first and last residue.

length | J | V | CDR3
16 | TRBJ2-3 | TRBV7-9 | CASSQGLAGLTDTQYF
15 | TRBJ1-5 | TRBV7-2 | CASSQRGGIDQPQHF
14 | TRBJ2-7 | TRBV13 | CASSLGVYSGEQYF
16 | TRBJ2-1 | TRBV4-3 | CASSQVAREGPDEQFF
13 | TRBJ1-1 | TRBV19 | CASSNRFLTEAFF
14 | TRBJ2-7 | TRBV28 | CASSSHPEPHEQYF
14 | TRBJ1-5 | TRBV28 | CASSKSRGNQPQHF
21 | TRBJ2-4 | TRBV28 | CASSRDTGTSGRRGGKNIQYF
14 | TRBJ2-5 | TRBV27 | CASSLSWTVGTQYF
15 | TRBJ2-2 | TRBV6-6 | CASSRQGPDTGELFF
16 | TRBJ1-2 | TRBV7-9 | CASSPFATGGGYGYTF
14 | TRBJ2-5 | TRBV5-1 | CASSFGGGGETQYF
16 | TRBJ2-1 | TRBV30 | CAWSFRGLVNNNEQFF
14 | TRBJ1-4 | TRBV15 | CATSPGRFNEKLFF
17 | TRBJ2-3 | TRBV7-3 | CASSPGAAGGLRDTQYF
14 | TRBJ2-1 | TRBV30 | CAWNEVSEYNEQFF
15 | TRBJ2-1 | TRBV2 | CASNRLMTRNNEQFF
13 | TRBJ1-2 | TRBV18 | CASSPDTNYGYTF
13 | TRBJ2-2 | TRBV29-1 | CSAGTGNDGELFF
12 | TRBJ1-2 | TRBV28 | CASGGAKTGYTF
18 | TRBJ1-1 | TRBV12-2 | CASRLVGGQGSGNTEAFF
18 | TRBJ2-3 | TRBV7-8 | CASSLPFRLAGGRQTQYF
14 | TRBJ2-3 | TRBV19 | CASSINGITDTQYF
15 | TRBJ2-7 | TRBV11-2 | CASSRAAGNSYEQYF
11 | TRBJ2-1 | TRBV12-5 | CASGLNYEQFF
16 | TRBJ1-3 | TRBV9 | CASSLGTAISGNTIYF
17 | TRBJ1-1 | TRBV19 | CASSRERGRHVNTEAFF
15 | TRBJ2-7 | TRBV28 | CASSFGTSGRGPSRF
16 | TRBJ2-1 | TRBV7-2 | CASSSDGLAGASEQFF
14 | TRBJ1-4 | TRBV6-6 | CASSYSGGWEKLFF
15 | TRBJ2-7 | TRBV29-1 | CSVTPQTGGANEQYF
16 | TRBJ2-5 | TRBV9 | CASSFSGGAVVETQYF
16 | TRBJ1-6 | TRBV4-3 | CASSPRTGVDNSPLHF
17 | TRBJ2-4 | TRBV4-3 | CASSQDLGRAAKNIQYF
16 | TRBJ2-3 | TRBV4-2 | CASSQDGVAGADTQYF
11 | TRBJ2-7 | TRBV20-1 | CSAQRGYEQYF
14 | TRBJ2-5 | TRBV15 | CATSIAGTQETQYF
15 | TRBJ2-5 | TRBV7-9 | CASSFNQGRQETQYF
11 | TRBJ2-7 | TRBV28 | CASKSRYEQYF
14 | TRBJ2-1 | TRBV28 | CASTLTGTGNEQFF
12 | TRBJ1-1 | TRBV29-1 | CSVTLDSQEAFF
16 | TRBJ2-3 | TRBV4-2 | CASSQGDYEFTDTQYF
11 | TRBJ1-2 | TRBV6-6 | CASSFNYGYTF
13 | TRBJ2-7 | TRBV7-9 | CASSPRTGAEQYF
13 | TRBJ1-1 | TRBV7-8 | CASSLVVTAEAFF
16 | TRBJ1-2 | TRBV21-1 | CASSRQGEGANYGYTF
18 | TRBJ2-3 | TRBV5-6 | CASSLPAANGGAGDTQYF